Following are 23 T cell receptor beta chains from one sample sequenced in a study of T-cell memory formation after mild COVID-19. TCRdb fed the 5' RACE reads into MiXCR, producing one record per CDR3 protein. The sample carries under 450,000 distinct CDR3 sequences, approximately 15% recorded once. The sample taken for sequencing was PBMCs or a T cell subset sorted from them (not recorded which). The receptor set was obtained from a young man who had mild COVID-19 (a few samples of this study predate the infection). Cell type and time point are not known.

This clonotype was seen more than once but under ten times. This rearrangement joins TRBV29-1 to TRBJ2-3; the match to TRBD1 covers 8 bases. The CDR3 has 13 residues. Germline V gene sequence: CDR1 SQVTM, CDR2 ANQGSEA. V trimming: 6 bases; J trimming: 3 bases; junction bases outside the gene matches: 5. The DNA for the CDR3 is TGCAGCGTGACAGGGGCAGAAACAGATACGCAGTATTTT. Protein product: CSVTGAETDTQYF.

This clonotype was counted only a few times. CDR3 in amino acids: CASSQGTGQFF. CDR3 bases: TGCGCCAGCAGCCAAGGAACAGGGCAGTTCTTC. J is TRBJ2-1 and V is TRBV4-1; maybe TRBD1 (5 bases). The CDR3 runs 11 residues. Trimming shortened V by 1 base and J by 12 bases, and 7 bases separated the two germline ends. Germline CDR1 reads MGHRA; CDR2 reads YSYEKL.

A few counts support this clonotype. The chain recombines TRBV3-1 with TRBJ2-1; 11 positions agree with TRBD1. The CDR3 is made up of 16 amino acids. V lost 4 bases and J lost 4; bases outside the gene matches: 6. Germline loops: CDR1 LGHDT, CDR2 YNNKEL (reference sequence). DNA of the CDR3: TGTGCCAGCAGCCTGATGGACAGGGGGCTTTACAATGAGCAGTTCTTC. It yields the protein CASSLMDRGLYNEQFF.

This clonotype was detected many times. V usage is TRBV10-3 and J usage is TRBJ2-7; 12 nucleotides line up with TRBD2. CDR1 ENHRY and CDR2 SYGVKD come from the germline V gene. The CDR3 loop spans 14 amino acids. Unmatched junction bases numbered 9, after V lost 10 bases and J lost 5 bases. CDR3 nucleotide sequence: TGTGCCACCCGGACTAGCGGGGTTAGGAACGAGCAGTACTTC. This encodes CATRTSGVRNEQYF.

The J gene is TRBJ1-1, the V gene TRBV3-1, with D possibly being TRBD1 (5 bases). The CDR3 is made up of 14 amino acids. The ends were cut back, 1 base at V and 6 bases at J, with 12 bases in the middle. CDR1 and CDR2 (germline): LGHDT, YNNKEL (reference sequence). CDR3 bases: TGTGCCAGCAGCCAAGTTCCCGGGGGAGCTGAAGCTTTCTTT. Amino acids: CASSQVPGGAEAFF.

This clonotype was recorded once. At one end, the junction sequence differs from germline, possibly due to a read error. The rearrangement uses TRBV7-9 and TRBJ1-2, with 12 nucleotides matching TRBD1. This CDR3 has 15 amino acids. Germline assignment: CDR1 SEHNR and CDR2 FQNEAQ (reference sequence). CDR3 protein: CASSSPGQGADGCTF. The DNA for the CDR3 is TGTGCCAGCAGCTCCCCGGGACAGGGGGCAGATGGCTGCACCTTC.

This clonotype was observed a few times. The chain couples TRBV28 to TRBJ2-2; D gene uncertain. Germline CDR1 MDHEN, CDR2 SYDVKM. This CDR3 has 12 amino acids. Between the trimmed V and J ends, which lost 10 bases and 1 base, there was a span of 7 bases. The CDR3 region has the DNA TGTGCCATCTTAGGGAACACCGGGGAGCTGTTTTTT. It is translated as CAILGNTGELFF.

The chain links TRBV19 to TRBJ1-5; D perhaps matches TRBD1 (5 bases). The CDR3 contains 15 residues. The germline CDR1 and CDR2 sequences are LNHDA and SQIVND (reference sequence). Trimming removed 3 bases at V and 7 bases at J, with 16 bases between. CDR3: CASSINPGRTQPQHF. The CDR3, as DNA: TGTGCCAGTAGTATCAACCCGGGACGGACCCAGCCCCAGCATTTT.

The J gene is TRBJ2-5, the V gene TRBV5-1, with D perhaps matching TRBD2 (6 bases). V was shortened by 6 bases and J by 5 bases, with 14 bases between the two germline ends. This CDR3 region has 13 residues. From germline, CDR1 is SGHRS and CDR2 YFSETQ. DNA for the CDR3: TGCGCCAGCAAGGACGGCGGGGTGGAGACCCAGTACTTC. It is translated as CASKDGGVETQYF.

This clonotype was recorded at least ten times. This chain's CDR3 is CASSLNRDEQFF. CDR3 coding DNA: TGTGCCAGCAGCCTAAACCGGGATGAGCAGTTCTTC. This chain uses TRBV11-3 with TRBJ2-1; D remains ambiguous. Germline-derived CDR1 and CDR2 are SGHNT and YENEEA. CDR3 length: 12 residues. V lost 5 bases and J 8 bases, leaving 10 bases between the germline ends.

This clonotype came up once. This chain links TRBV2 with TRBJ1-1, with D hard to call. Looked up from germline, CDR1 is SNHLY and CDR2 is FYNNEI. CDR3 length: 13 amino acids. V shed 3 bases and J shed 11 bases, with 16 bases lying between them. CDR3 sequence reads: CASSDGPTLGAFF. In DNA, the CDR3 is TGTGCCAGCAGTGACGGTCCGACCTTGGGGGCTTTCTTT.

The J gene is TRBJ1-1, the V gene TRBV12-3 or TRBV12-4, with D possibly being TRBD1 (6 bases). This CDR3 comprises 14 residues. V was clipped by 2 bases and J by 2 bases, with 9 bases between them. The CDR3: CASSLLDSNTEAFF. The CDR3 nucleotides read TGTGCCAGCAGTTTACTGGACAGTAACACTGAAGCTTTCTTT.

CDR3 residues: CSALTFIRTEAFF. DNA for the CDR3: TGCAGTGCTTTGACCTTCATAAGAACTGAAGCTTTCTTT. This chain connects TRBV20-1 to TRBJ1-1; D remains ambiguous. CDR1 DFQATT and CDR2 SNEGSKA come from the germline V gene (reference sequence). Trimming shortened V by 5 bases and J by 5 bases, and 15 bases separated the two germline ends. The CDR3 spans 13 residues.

This clonotype is a singleton in its sample. The genes are TRBV5-1 and TRBJ2-7, with 11 bases identical to TRBD2. The CDR3 extends over 13 amino acids. With V trimmed by 2 bases and J by 11 bases, 6 bases remained unmatched. Germline loops: CDR1 SGHRS, CDR2 YFSETQ. The CDR3 sequence: CASSFLAGGQEYV. The CDR3 DNA reads TGCGCCAGCAGCTTCCTAGCGGGGGGCCAAGAGTACGTC.

This clonotype was recorded a few times. V and J are TRBV18 and TRBJ1-1; perhaps TRBD1 as D (5 bases). The CDR3 covers 16 residues. The germline V gene has CDR1 KGHSH and CDR2 LQKENI. V was shortened by 3 bases and J by 0 bases, with 14 bases between the two germline ends. The CDR3 DNA reads TGTGCCAGCTCACCCGTCACGGGGGACTTGAACACTGAAGCTTTCTTT. Protein product: CASSPVTGDLNTEAFF.

The rearrangement joins TRBV20-1 to TRBJ1-4; no clear D. Trimming took off 1 base at V and 10 bases at J, with 16 bases between the two ends. The CDR3 spans 14 residues. Per the germline V gene, CDR1 is DFQATT and CDR2 is SNEGSKA (reference sequence). The CDR3 DNA sequence: TGCAGTGCTAGAGGGGGAACGGGGATGGGAAAACTGTTTTTT. Residues: CSARGGTGMGKLFF.

In this sample, this clonotype turned up many times. DNA for the CDR3: TGTGCCACCAGCAGTCAGAACACCGGGGAGCTGTTTTTT. Translation: CATSSQNTGELFF. V and J are TRBV15 and TRBJ2-2; D is unresolved. Germline V gives CDR1 LNHNV, CDR2 YYDKDF (reference sequence). The CDR3 totals 13 residues. Trimming cost V 3 bases and J 1 base, with 3 bases left between them. The full variable domain, its missing parts supplied by reference TRBV15 and TRBJ2-2, is DAMVIQNPRYQVTQFGKPVTLSCSQTLNHNVMYWYQQKSSQAPKLLFHYYDKDFNNEADTPDNFQSRRPNTSFCFLDIRSPGLGDTAMYLCATSSQNTGELFFGEGSRLTVL.

The V call is TRBV4-3, the J call TRBJ1-1; TRBD1 is a possible D gene (6 bases). V lost 1 base and J 7 bases, leaving 13 bases between the germline ends. CDR3 length equals 14 residues. The germline gives CDR1 LGHNA, CDR2 YSLEER. The CDR3 DNA reads TGCGCCAGCAGCCAAGGAACAGGGAAGGATGAAGCTTTCTTT. Protein: CASSQGTGKDEAFF.

The rearrangement uses TRBV5-1 and TRBJ2-3, with 11 bases lining up with TRBD2. The CDR3 is made up of 16 amino acids. In germline, CDR1 is SGHRS, CDR2 YFSETQ. The trim removed 4 bases at V and 2 bases at J, leaving 6 bases unmatched. In nucleotides, the CDR3 is TGCGCCAGCAGCCCCGCTAGCGGGGGGAACACAGATACGCAGTATTTT. It encodes CASSPASGGNTDTQYF. The variable domain in full, completed from reference TRBV5-1 and TRBJ2-3, reads KAGVTQTPRYLIKTRGQQVTLSCSPISGHRSVSWYQQTPGQGLQFLFEYFSETQRNKGNFPGRFSGRQFSNSRSEMNVSTLELGDSALYLCASSPASGGNTDTQYFGPGTRLTVL.

This chain links TRBV5-1 with TRBJ2-3; maybe TRBD2 (6 bases). The CDR3 spans 15 residues. Trimming pared 1 base from V and 2 bases from J, leaving 11 bases between. Germline CDR1 and CDR2: SGHRS and YFSETQ. As DNA, the CDR3 is TGCGCCAGCAGCTTGTGGGCGGGGATCACAGATACGCAGTATTTT. This translates into CASSLWAGITDTQYF.

The chain employs TRBV7-9 and TRBJ2-7; D ambiguous. Trimming took 0 bases from V and 1 from J, leaving 4 bases between them. The germline V gene has CDR1 SEHNR and CDR2 FQNEAQ (reference sequence). The length of the CDR3 is 13 residues. The CDR3 sequence: CASSLAQSYEQYV. The CDR3 DNA sequence: TGTGCCAGCAGCTTAGCACAGTCCTACGAGCAGTACGTC.

J is TRBJ1-1 and V is TRBV30, with D perhaps TRBD1 (5 bases). The CDR3 runs 14 residues. With 7 bases removed from V and 1 base from J, the gap between germline ends came to 16 bases. Germline values: CDR1 GTSNPN, CDR2 SVGIG (reference sequence). CDR3 in amino acids: CASRALDRNTEAFF. The CDR3 DNA reads TGTGCCTCCCGAGCTTTAGACAGGAACACTGAAGCTTTCTTT.

This clonotype was picked up a small number of times. The chain joins TRBV5-1 to TRBJ2-1; 8 positions match TRBD2. Unmatched junction bases numbered 10, after V lost 1 base and J lost 10 bases. The CDR3 loop spans 15 amino acids. Germline CDR1 SGHRS, CDR2 YFSETQ. The CDR3, as DNA: TGCGCCAGCAGCTTGTTTCTAGCGGGTGAAGGGGAGCAGTTCTTC. Translation gives CASSLFLAGEGEQFF.